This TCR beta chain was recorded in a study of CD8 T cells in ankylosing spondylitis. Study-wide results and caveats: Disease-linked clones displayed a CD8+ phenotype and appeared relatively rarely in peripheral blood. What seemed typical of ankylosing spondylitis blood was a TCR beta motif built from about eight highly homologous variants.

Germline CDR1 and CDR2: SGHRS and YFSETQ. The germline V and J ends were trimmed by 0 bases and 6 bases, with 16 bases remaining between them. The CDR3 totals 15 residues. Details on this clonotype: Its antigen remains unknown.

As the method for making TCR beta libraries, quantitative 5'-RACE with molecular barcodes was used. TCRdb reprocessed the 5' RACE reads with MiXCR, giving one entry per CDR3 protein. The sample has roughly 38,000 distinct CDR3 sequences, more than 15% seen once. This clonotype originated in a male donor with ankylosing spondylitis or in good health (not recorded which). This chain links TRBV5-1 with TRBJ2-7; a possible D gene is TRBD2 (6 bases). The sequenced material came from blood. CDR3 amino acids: CASSLDAGISSEQYV. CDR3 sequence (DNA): TGCGCCAGCAGCTTGGACGCGGGGATCTCTTCCGAGCAGTACGTC.